A selection of T cell receptor beta chains follows, all from one sample in a study of T cell responses to AZD1222 COVID-19 vaccine. The repertoire was sequenced with immunoSEQ multiplex PCR; TCRdb's copy has only in-frame clones and lacks some. Altogether about 120,000 clones are present, just over 85% being singletons, with the ten largest covering approximately 16%. This specimen was peripheral blood, taken 28 days after the second AZD1222 dose. These receptors were collected from an adult who received the AZD1222 COVID-19 vaccine. Each CDR3 is given with its conserved first and last residue. D genes are given only for firm matches. A row's size may be missing; if present it is once, few, many or a size class.

size,V,J,D,CDR3,DNA
NA,TRBV6-4,TRBJ2-1,TRBD2,CASSLRLAAYNEQFF,TGTGCCAGCAGTCTGAGACTAGCGGCCTACAATGAGCAGTTCTTC
NA,TRBV30,TRBJ2-2,TRBD2,CAWSVLGLAGGSNTGELFF,TGTGCCTGGAGTGTACTTGGACTAGCGGGAGGATCGAACACCGGGGAGCTGTTTTTT
NA,TRBV10-3,TRBJ2-7,TRBD2,CAISESVAGVYEQYF,TGTGCCATCAGTGAGTCGGTAGCGGGGGTTTACGAGCAGTACTTC
NA,TRBV6-2/TRBV6-3,TRBJ2-5,NA,CASSYLETQYF,TGTGCCAGCAGTTACCTGGAGACCCAGTACTTC
NA,TRBV28,TRBJ1-3,NA,CATHPTMAGNTIYF,TGTGCCACCCACCCCACCATGGCTGGAAACACCATATATTTT
NA,TRBV9,TRBJ2-7,TRBD1,CASSVEGQGYEQYF,TGTGCCAGCAGCGTGGAGGGACAGGGGTACGAGCAGTACTTC
few,TRBV29-1,TRBJ2-1,TRBD1,CSVPDRGNEQFF,TGCAGCGTCCCGGACAGGGGAAATGAGCAGTTCTTC
once,TRBV15,TRBJ1-2,NA,CATSREYRLDNYGYTF,TGTGCCACCAGCAGAGAATACCGACTGGACAACTATGGCTACACCTTC
NA,TRBV19,TRBJ1-1,NA,CASSSPPEGFTAEAFF,TGTGCCAGTAGTAGCCCGCCAGAGGGATTTACCGCTGAAGCTTTCTTT
NA,TRBV28,TRBJ2-7,NA,CASRGLARTQPYEQYF,TGTGCCAGCAGGGGCCTAGCGAGAACCCAACCCTACGAGCAGTACTTC
NA,TRBV9,TRBJ2-7,NA,CASSEDVPYEQYF,TGTGCCAGCAGTGAGGACGTACCCTACGAGCAGTACTTC
NA,TRBV11-3,TRBJ2-3,NA,CASSAAGGTDTQYF,TGTGCCAGCAGTGCGGCAGGTGGGACAGATACGCAGTATTTT
few,TRBV10-3,TRBJ1-2,TRBD1,CAISGRRGQGYGYTF,TGTGCCATCAGTGGGAGGAGGGGGCAAGGCTATGGCTACACCTTC
NA,TRBV28,TRBJ2-7,NA,CASSKRGTTYEQYF,TGTGCCAGCAGTAAACGAGGCACCACCTACGAGCAGTACTTC
NA,TRBV6-5,TRBJ2-6,NA,CASSGTNSGANVLTF,TGTGCCAGCTCCGGGACAAACTCTGGGGCCAACGTCCTGACTTTC
NA,TRBV29-1,TRBJ1-3,NA,CSVESSTKGNTIYF,TGCAGCGTTGAATCTTCGACAAAGGGAAACACCATATATTTT
NA,TRBV6-4,TRBJ1-2,NA,CASSPNEGGYGYTF,TGTGCCAGCAGCCCCAATGAGGGTGGCTATGGCTACACCTTC
NA,TRBV10-1,TRBJ2-7,NA,CASSAVRTLYEQYF,TGCGCCAGCAGTGCCGTCCGGACTCTCTACGAGCAGTACTTC
NA,TRBV7-6,TRBJ2-3,TRBD2,CASSLAGGRGDTQYF,TGTGCCAGCAGCCTAGCGGGGGGGCGTGGAGATACGCAGTATTTT
once,TRBV12-2,TRBJ2-5,NA,CASLSAADRPSETQYF,TGTGCAAGTCTCTCTGCGGCGGACCGACCTTCAGAGACCCAGTACTTC
NA,TRBV9,TRBJ2-7,TRBD2,CASSVGLAGVGTYEQYF,TGTGCCAGCAGCGTAGGTTTAGCGGGAGTGGGCACCTACGAGCAGTACTTC
NA,TRBV27,TRBJ2-3,TRBD2,CASSPTSASSTDTQYF,TGTGCCAGCAGTCCCACTAGCGCGTCTAGCACAGATACGCAGTATTTT
NA,TRBV12-5,TRBJ2-3,NA,CASGLGRGTYRGDTQYF,TGTGCTAGTGGTTTGGGACGGGGTACTTACCGAGGAGATACGCAGTATTTT
few,TRBV30,TRBJ1-1,NA,CAWSADRNTEAFF,TGTGCCTGGAGTGCCGACAGGAACACTGAAGCTTTCTTT
NA,TRBV10-3,TRBJ1-2,NA,CAISGGYGYTF,TGTGCCATCAGTGGGGGCTATGGCTACACCTTC
NA,TRBV5-4,TRBJ2-5,TRBD2,CASRLASSGTNQETQYF,TGTGCCAGCAGACTAGCGTCTAGCGGGACCAACCAAGAGACCCAGTACTTC
NA,TRBV2,TRBJ1-4,NA,CASSEGNEKLFF,TGTGCCAGCAGTGAGGGTAATGAAAAACTGTTTTTT
NA,TRBV12-3/TRBV12-4,TRBJ1-1,NA,CASSPRMNTEAFF,TGTGCCAGCAGTCCCAGAATGAACACTGAAGCTTTCTTT
NA,TRBV7-9,TRBJ2-7,NA,CASSPGGRSYEQYF,TGTGCCAGCAGCCCAGGGGGGCGGTCCTACGAGCAGTACTTC
NA,TRBV18,TRBJ2-3,TRBD1,CASSPGTDSDTQYF,TGTGCCAGCTCACCAGGGACAGACTCAGATACGCAGTATTTT
NA,TRBV2,TRBJ2-1,NA,CATSAWSFYNEQFF,TGTGCCACCTCCGCTTGGAGCTTTTACAATGAGCAGTTCTTC
NA,TRBV7-8,TRBJ1-2,TRBD1,CASSLLSLGTGYGYTF,TGTGCCAGCAGCTTATTATCCCTCGGGACAGGCTATGGCTACACCTTC
NA,TRBV24-1,TRBJ1-2,TRBD1,CATGVATGVGGYTF,TGTGCCACCGGAGTCGCTACAGGGGTCGGCGGCTACACCTTC
NA,TRBV9,TRBJ2-2,NA,CASSVQGGIAGELFF,TGTGCCAGCAGCGTTCAGGGCGGGATCGCCGGGGAGCTGTTTTTT
NA,TRBV11-3,TRBJ1-1,NA,CASSLSSVAEAFF,TGTGCCAGCAGCTTATCGTCGGTAGCTGAAGCTTTCTTT
few,TRBV9,TRBJ2-7,NA,CASSVTGSNEQYF,TGTGCCAGCAGCGTAACAGGGAGCAACGAGCAGTACTTC
NA,TRBV4-3,TRBJ1-2,NA,CASSQDGGSNYGYTF,TGCGCCAGCAGCCAAGATGGAGGCTCTAACTATGGCTACACCTTC
NA,TRBV27,TRBJ2-1,NA,CASSLGGGGSYNEQFF,TGTGCCAGCAGTTTAGGGGGCGGAGGGTCCTACAATGAGCAGTTCTTC
once,TRBV10-3,TRBJ1-5,NA,CAISQDSPNQPQHF,TGTGCCATCAGCCAAGACAGCCCGAATCAGCCCCAGCATTTT
NA,TRBV19,TRBJ1-5,NA,CASTPGQADQPQHF,TGTGCCAGTACCCCGGGGCAGGCCGATCAGCCCCAGCATTTT
NA,TRBV6-2/TRBV6-3,TRBJ1-5,NA,CASSYEVGNQPQHF,TGTGCCAGCAGTTATGAAGTGGGCAATCAGCCCCAGCATTTT
NA,TRBV2,TRBJ2-7,NA,CASRRPGHITYEQYF,TGTGCCAGCAGACGACCGGGACACATAACCTACGAGCAGTACTTC
NA,TRBV7-3,TRBJ2-7,TRBD1,CASSQGQGPYEQYF,TGTGCCAGCAGCCAGGGACAGGGACCCTACGAGCAGTACTTC
once,TRBV14,TRBJ1-3,NA,CASSQKPSFSGNTIYF,TGTGCCAGCAGCCAAAAGCCGTCTTTCTCTGGAAACACCATATATTTT
NA,TRBV7-9,TRBJ1-5,NA,CASSLEGSPSNQPQHF,TGTGCCAGCAGCTTAGAGGGGTCCCCTAGCAATCAGCCCCAGCATTTT
NA,TRBV19,TRBJ1-2,NA,CASSVPRDPLGYGYTF,TGTGCCAGTAGTGTGCCCCGGGACCCCCTGGGGTATGGCTACACCTTC
NA,TRBV7-6,TRBJ1-4,NA,CASSFVDGEKLFF,TGTGCCAGCAGCTTCGTCGATGGCGAAAAACTGTTTTTT